This TCR beta chain was sequenced for a study of radiation and T cells in renal cell carcinoma. The germline V and J ends were trimmed by 4 bases and 8 bases, with 18 bases remaining between them. This CDR3 is 14 amino acids long. CDR1 is SGDLS and CDR2 is YYNGEE in the germline V gene. The time point denotes: blood 4 weeks post-SBRT, at nephrectomy. The treatment here: 15 Gy SBRT to primary tumor, nephrectomy 4 weeks later. The assay was immunoSEQ multiplex PCR, and TCRdb's table has in-frame clones only and misses some. This sample has 150,000 to 200,000 clones, with about 88% found just once. This chain joins TRBV9 and TRBJ1-2; no definite D call. This sample comprised blood, obtained from a patient whose treatment included radiotherapy and nephrectomy. This clonotype was sampled from a woman between 50 and 59 years old with renal cell carcinoma. CDR3 sequence: CASSTRGIYSGYTF. DNA for the CDR3: TGTGCCAGCAGCACACGGGGAATCTATTCAGGCTACACCTTC.